The 2 T cell receptor beta chains below come from one sample, sequenced in a study of T cells in Graves' hyperthyroidism and ophthalmopathy. The TCR beta CDR3 regions underwent amplification using RNA transcripts as the source. First-round RT-PCR of the TCR CDR3 relied on the HTBI primer set. MiXCR, run by TCRdb on the multiplex PCR reads, gives a single entry per CDR3 protein. This sample has more than 450,000 distinct CDR3 sequences, with 12% to 15% found just once. Sequenced material: blood. The receptor source for this set is a woman in her forties with Graves' hyperthyroidism.

At least ten counts were recorded for this clonotype. The chain is built from TRBV4-2 and TRBJ2-1; possibly TRBD2 for D (6 bases). V shed 0 bases and J shed 12 bases, with 15 bases lying between them. The CDR3 sequence is 14 residues long. Germline loops: CDR1 LGHNA, CDR2 YNFKEQ. The CDR3 protein is CASSQDLLAGWQFF. The CDR3 DNA reads as TGTGCCAGCAGCCAAGATTTGTTGGCGGGATGGCAGTTCTTC.

This clonotype came up many times. The gene calls are TRBV27 and TRBJ2-4; D remains unclear. The CDR3 covers 14 residues. In germline, CDR1 is MNHEY, CDR2 SMNVEV (reference sequence). Trimming shortened V by 1 base and J by 2 bases, and 6 bases separated the two germline ends. The CDR3 here is CASSLLGTKNIQYF. In DNA, the CDR3 is TGTGCCAGCAGTTTATTAGGGACCAAAAACATTCAGTACTTC.